This TCR beta chain derives from a study of human T cells and chemical hapten exposure. Study-wide background: Patients additionally received therapeutic doses of diphenylcyclopropenone on the scalp once a week, and this continued throughout the approximately 26-week study.

This clonotype has a handful of counts. The antigen is unknown. J gave up 3 bases and V 5 bases, and 6 bases lay outside the gene matches. In germline, CDR1 is SGHTA, CDR2 FQGNSA. This CDR3 contains 15 residues. As processed by the authors: Per sample, the median was around 100,000 TCRs, with values from about 24,000 to 680,000. TCRdb processed the RACE reads anew with MiXCR; each CDR3 protein has one entry. The V and J calls here are based on TCRdb, not the publication. The table lists roughly 260,000 distinct CDR3 sequences, about 8.1% of them singletons. Study-wide results and caveats: All donors were alopecia patients, so their immunity may differ from that of healthy people.

The time point denotes: pre-sensitization, week 0. Sample treatment: therapeutic diphenylcyclopropenone sensitization with weekly scalp DPC. Total RNA extraction was carried out from unfractionated whole blood. The receptor was derived from a woman aged 40 to 50 with alopecia areata. Some clones in this sample may be carry-over from other donors' samples. The sample in question was whole blood, obtained in connection with sensitization to the hapten diphenylcyclopropenone (DPC). J is TRBJ1-3 and V is TRBV7-2; 8 bases fit TRBD1. The CDR3 reads CASSPWTGSGNTIYF. CDR3 bases: TGTGCCAGCAGCCCGTGGACAGGGAGTGGAAACACCATATATTTT.